This entry lists 28 T cell receptor beta chains sequenced from one sample in a study of CD8+ T cells in alopecia areata. Following extraction, RNA underwent reverse transcription to cDNA, which served as the sequencing template. Assay: immunoSEQ multiplex PCR; the TCRdb copy retains only in-frame clones and omits some. The data contain around 150,000 clones, around 82% of them singletons. Documented treatment: oral pan-JAK inhibitor, 5-10 mg twice daily. This specimen was CD8+ T cells sorted from blood, taken at week 4, from a patient treated with tofacitinib. The receptors stem from a human donor with alopecia areata.

J is TRBJ2-1 and V is TRBV7-8; no clear D gene. Germline V gene lookup returns CDR1 SGHVS and CDR2 FQNEAQ. Trimming cost V 5 bases and J 4 bases, with 9 bases left between them. The CDR3 runs to 13 residues. CDR3 nucleotide sequence: TGTGCCAGCAGCACAATGGGTTACAATGAGCAGTTCTTC. It yields the protein CASSTMGYNEQFF. The whole variable domain, filled in from reference TRBV7-8 and TRBJ2-1, reads GAGVSQSPRYKVAKRGQDVALRCDPISGHVSLFWYQQALGQGPEFLTYFQNEAQLDKSGLPSDRFFAERPEGSVSTLKIQRTQQEDSAVYLCASSTMGYNEQFFGPGTRLTVL.

The chain recombines TRBV5-4 with TRBJ1-2, with TRBD1 identical over 11 bases. CDR1 is SGHNT and CDR2 is YYREEE in the germline V gene (reference sequence). V trimming: 4 bases; J trimming: 5 bases; junction bases outside the gene matches: 7. The CDR3 contains 15 residues. CDR3 nucleotides: TGTGCCAGCAGCAGGGGGACAGGGGGACCTTATGGCTACACCTTC. This encodes CASSRGTGGPYGYTF.

The chain has TRBV5-6 and TRBJ2-5; perhaps TRBD2 as D (6 bases). The end of the DNA fits TRBJ2-7 better, so the J call may be wrong. The CDR3 is 15 residues long. In germline, CDR1 is SGHDT, CDR2 YYEEEE. The DNA for the CDR3 is TGTGCCAGCAGCTTGACCCGGGACTCCCACTACGAGCAGTACTTC. Translating gives CASSLTRDSHYEQYF.

This chain links TRBV7-6 with TRBJ2-3; D is possibly TRBD1 or TRBD2 (5 bases each). The germline V gene has CDR1 SGHVS and CDR2 FNYEAQ. Trimming took off 3 bases at V and 5 bases at J, with 12 bases between the two ends. The CDR3 totals 14 residues. In nucleotides, the CDR3 is TGTGCCAGCAGCTTCGAGGGTGGGGGAGATACGCAGTATTTT. It codes for CASSFEGGGDTQYF.

The chain links TRBV5-6 to TRBJ2-3, with 12 bases identical to TRBD2. The CDR3 spans 16 residues. V lost 4 bases and J lost 2; bases outside the gene matches: 5. The germline V gene has CDR1 SGHDT and CDR2 YYEEEE. The CDR3 is CASSEGLAGPTDTQYF. CDR3 in DNA: TGTGCCAGCAGCGAGGGACTAGCGGGCCCCACAGATACGCAGTATTTT.

Here the CDR3 DNA reads TGTGCCAGCAGCTTGGAAGTGGCAAGCCCCTCATCCTATGGCTACACCTTC. Translation gives CASSLEVASPSSYGYTF. The chain uses TRBV5-6 and TRBJ1-2; D is undetermined. V shed 0 bases and J shed 4 bases, with 19 bases lying between them. The CDR3 totals 17 residues. From germline, CDR1 is SGHDT and CDR2 YYEEEE.

The V and J genes are TRBV15 and TRBJ2-5; the D gene is possibly TRBD1 (5 bases). CDR3 length: 15 amino acids. V lost 3 bases, J lost 5 bases, and 16 bases lay in between. The germline gives CDR1 LNHNV, CDR2 YYDKDF (reference sequence). This chain's CDR3 is CATSRDKSIVETQYF. Here the CDR3 DNA reads TGTGCCACCAGCAGGGACAAAAGCATTGTGGAGACCCAGTACTTC.

J is TRBJ1-2 and V is TRBV29-1; D is ambiguous. This CDR3 region has 13 residues. V was trimmed by 3 bases and J by 4 bases, leaving 12 bases between them. The germline gives CDR1 SQVTM, CDR2 ANQGSEA. CDR3 region: CSVDSVNPYGYTF. The CDR3 nucleotides read TGCAGCGTTGACAGCGTAAATCCCTATGGCTACACCTTC.

The CDR3 nucleotides read TGTGCCAGCAGTGAGTTGAGCTCTGGAAACACCATATATTTT. Encoded protein: CASSELSSGNTIYF. This chain links TRBV25-1 with TRBJ1-3; D is unresolved. CDR3 size: 14 residues. The V gene lost 3 bases and the J gene lost 0 bases, with 6 bases spanning the gap. Germline V gene lookup returns CDR1 MGHDK and CDR2 SYGVNS.

The rearrangement uses TRBV15 and TRBJ2-5; 8 nucleotides align to TRBD2. Germline CDR1 reads LNHNV; CDR2 reads YYDKDF (reference sequence). This CDR3 comprises 17 residues. Trimming removed 5 bases from V and 4 bases from J; junction bases left unmatched: 15. This CDR3 is CATSLEMMSSGSETQYF. For the CDR3, the DNA is TGTGCCACCAGCCTAGAGATGATGTCTAGCGGGTCAGAGACCCAGTACTTC. The variable domain in full, with the rest retrieved from reference TRBV15 and TRBJ2-5, is DAMVIQNPRYQVTQFGKPVTLSCSQTLNHNVMYWYQQKSSQAPKLLFHYYDKDFNNEADTPDNFQSRRPNTSFCFLDIRSPGLGDTAMYLCATSLEMMSSGSETQYFGPGTRLLVL.

Only one count was recorded for this clone. This chain connects TRBV13 to TRBJ2-1; TRBD2 aligns across 9 bases. Germline V gene sequence: CDR1 PRHDT, CDR2 FYEKMQ (reference sequence). This CDR3 region has 15 residues. V gave up 1 base and J gave up 2 bases; unmatched junction bases: 0. The chain's CDR3 is CASSLASGAYNEQFF. The DNA of the CDR3 is TGTGCCAGCAGCTTAGCTAGCGGGGCCTACAATGAGCAGTTCTTC. Combining the CDR3 with reference TRBV13 and TRBJ2-1 gives the whole variable domain AAGVIQSPRHLIKEKRETATLKCYPIPRHDTVYWYQQGPGQDPQFLISFYEKMQSDKGSIPDRFSAQQFSDYHSELNMSSLELGDSALYFCASSLASGAYNEQFFGPGTRLTVL.

This sequence joins TRBV7-9 and TRBJ2-3, with 9 bases that match TRBD1. Germline V gene data show CDR1 as SEHNR and CDR2 as FQNEAQ (reference sequence). Unmatched junction bases numbered 8, after V lost 3 bases and J lost 7 bases. The CDR3 contains 15 residues. In nucleotides, the CDR3 is TGTGCCAGCAGCTTTTCCGGGACAGGGTGGAATACGCAGTATTTT. Its protein product is CASSFSGTGWNTQYF. Combining the CDR3 with reference TRBV7-9 and TRBJ2-3 gives the whole variable domain DTGVSQNPRHKITKRGQNVTFRCDPISEHNRLYWYRQTLGQGPEFLTYFQNEAQLEKSRLLSDRFSAERPKGSFSTLEIQRTEQGDSAMYLCASSFSGTGWNTQYFGPGTRLTVL.

The chain employs TRBV5-4 and TRBJ2-7; 8 bases fit TRBD2. This CDR3 region has 13 residues. With V trimmed by 3 bases and J by 5 bases, 4 bases remained unmatched. Germline assignment: CDR1 SGHNT and CDR2 YYREEE (reference sequence). The CDR3 region is CASSSERGNEQYF. CDR3 in DNA: TGTGCCAGCAGCTCAGAGCGGGGGAACGAGCAGTACTTC.

The gene calls are TRBV4-2 and TRBJ2-7; 11 bases fit TRBD2. The length of the CDR3 is 15 residues. The junction had 5 bases not matched to a gene; V was cut back by 2 bases and J by 5 bases. Germline CDR1 and CDR2: LGHNA and YNFKEQ. CDR3 sequence reads: CASSQIAGGLDEQYF. DNA of the CDR3: TGTGCCAGCAGCCAAATAGCGGGGGGGCTGGACGAGCAGTACTTC.

This chain's CDR3 is CASSLSNTDEAFF. The CDR3 DNA is TGCGCCAGCAGCTTGTCTAATACAGACGAAGCTTTCTTT. The gene calls are TRBV5-1 and TRBJ1-1, with unresolved D. The CDR3 spans 13 residues. The V and J ends lost 1 base and 8 bases respectively, with 12 bases between them. Germline-derived CDR1 and CDR2 are SGHRS and YFSETQ.

Comment on this clone: Other DNA sequences in this sample translate to the same CDR3. V and J are TRBV7-9 and TRBJ2-1; no definite D call. The length of the CDR3 is 12 residues. Looked up from germline, CDR1 is SEHNR and CDR2 is FQNEAQ (reference sequence). Trimming shortened V by 3 bases and J by 7 bases, and 7 bases separated the two germline ends. The CDR3 sequence is CASSFGSNEQFF. The CDR3 DNA follows: TGTGCCAGCAGCTTTGGGTCGAATGAGCAGTTCTTC.

The genes are TRBV30 and TRBJ1-1, with TRBD1 identical over 7 bases. The CDR3 has 11 residues. The ends lost 5 bases at V and 5 bases at J; junction bases unmatched: 2. Germline V gives CDR1 GTSNPN, CDR2 SVGIG (reference sequence). The CDR3 DNA reads as TGTGCCTGGGACAGGGAGACTGAAGCTTTCTTT. It codes for CAWDRETEAFF.

The chain links TRBV7-9 to TRBJ2-1, with D perhaps TRBD2 (6 bases). The CDR3 runs 13 residues. Germline values: CDR1 SEHNR, CDR2 FQNEAQ (reference sequence). V lost 11 bases to trimming and J lost 8 bases, with 19 bases between them. The CDR3, as DNA: TGTGCCTCGAGGAGGGGACCTGGGGATGAGCAGTTCTTC. This encodes CASRRGPGDEQFF.

V usage is TRBV10-3 and J usage is TRBJ2-7; D possibly matches TRBD1 or TRBD2 (5 bases each). The V gene lost 3 bases and the J gene lost 2 bases, with 14 bases spanning the gap. This CDR3 has 15 residues. Germline V CDR1 and CDR2: ENHRY, SYGVKD. The CDR3 is CAISDPGAQTYEQYF. CDR3 nucleotide sequence: TGTGCCATCAGTGATCCCGGGGCTCAAACCTACGAGCAGTACTTC.

The chain couples TRBV12-5 to TRBJ2-3, with D perhaps TRBD1 or TRBD2 (5 bases each). The germline CDR1 and CDR2 sequences are LGHNT and FRNRAP. V was trimmed by 2 bases and J by 0 bases, leaving 18 bases between them. The CDR3 consists of 18 residues. The CDR3 here is CASGLPSFSGPSTDTQYF. CDR3 sequence (DNA): TGTGCTAGTGGTTTGCCCTCCTTCTCGGGACCTAGCACAGATACGCAGTATTTT.

The chain combines TRBV30 with TRBJ2-5; D tentatively fits TRBD1 or TRBD2 (6 bases each). CDR1 GTSNPN and CDR2 SVGIG come from the germline V gene (reference sequence). The length of the CDR3 is 13 residues. V was clipped by 3 bases and J by 1 base, with 9 bases between them. CDR3 coding DNA: TGTGCCTGGAGAGGGGGGACCCAAGAGACCCAGTACTTC. It translates to CAWRGGTQETQYF.

V gene TRBV4-1 combines with J gene TRBJ2-7, with TRBD1 matching 8 bases. The V gene end was trimmed by 4 bases and the J gene end by 2 bases; junction bases not matched to a gene: 4. The germline CDR1 and CDR2 sequences are MGHRA and YSYEKL. The CDR3 sequence is 14 residues long. The CDR3 coding sequence is TGCGCCAGCAGCCTGGGACAGGAAACCTACGAGCAGTACTTC. It codes for CASSLGQETYEQYF.

V usage is TRBV29-1 and J usage is TRBJ2-3; 8 bases line up with TRBD2. Germline V lookup: CDR1 SQVTM, CDR2 ANQGSEA. The CDR3 is made up of 14 amino acids. V was clipped by 6 bases and J by 3 bases; unmatched bases: 8. The CDR3 DNA follows: TGCAGCGTGGAGGCGGGGGGCCGAACAGATACGCAGTATTTT. The encoded protein is CSVEAGGRTDTQYF.

V is TRBV14 and J is TRBJ2-1; 9 bases map to TRBD2. CDR3 size: 15 residues. The V and J ends lost 1 base and 4 bases, in that order; junction bases with no gene match: 2. From germline, CDR1 is SGHDN and CDR2 FVKESK. Here the CDR3 DNA reads TGTGCCAGCAGCCAAGGAGCGGGGGGTTACAATGAGCAGTTCTTC. Translating gives CASSQGAGGYNEQFF.

V gene TRBV4-1 combines with J gene TRBJ1-4, with D unclear. Trimming took off 0 bases at V and 1 base at J, with 12 bases between the two ends. The germline V gene has CDR1 MGHRA and CDR2 YSYEKL. This CDR3 contains 17 residues. The CDR3 is CASSQDPPGVTNEKLFF. Here the CDR3 DNA reads TGCGCCAGCAGCCAAGATCCCCCAGGTGTAACTAATGAAAAACTGTTTTTT.

The chain carries TRBV7-9 and TRBJ2-3, with D possibly being TRBD1 or TRBD2 (5 bases each). CDR3 length equals 13 residues. CDR1 is SEHNR, CDR2 FQNEAQ, per germline (reference sequence). V dropped 5 bases and J dropped 6 bases, with 12 bases sitting between them. DNA of the CDR3: TGTGCCAGCAGCGCCGGGGCCTTGGATACGCAGTATTTT. Its translation: CASSAGALDTQYF.

The V gene is TRBV4-1, the J gene TRBJ2-1, with TRBD1 matching 7 bases. Per the germline V gene, CDR1 is MGHRA and CDR2 is YSYEKL. The V segment lost 2 bases and the J segment 3 bases; nucleotides outside the gene matches: 4. The CDR3 length is 15 residues. The CDR3 region is CASSQPGQNYNEQFF. CDR3 bases: TGCGCCAGCAGCCAACCGGGACAGAACTACAATGAGCAGTTCTTC.

The rearrangement links TRBV5-6 to TRBJ2-7; the D gene is possibly TRBD1 (5 bases). The CDR3 has 13 amino acids. Trimming removed 0 bases from V and 5 bases from J, with 9 bases in between. Germline V gene sequence: CDR1 SGHDT, CDR2 YYEEEE. As DNA, the CDR3 is TGTGCCAGCAGCTTGGTAGGGGATGACGAGCAGTACTTC. Translation: CASSLVGDDEQYF.